The TCR beta chain under discussion was sequenced for a study of T cells in Graves' hyperthyroidism and ophthalmopathy. The germline V gene has CDR1 MNHNS and CDR2 SASEGT. This CDR3 contains 16 residues. V lost 8 bases to trimming and J lost 0 bases; unmatched junction nucleotides: 7. In patients aged 18 to 65, hyperthyroidism was newly diagnosed, with duration under 2 months. PBMCs came from about 10 ml fresh peripheral blood. Regions amplified from RNA transcripts were the TCR beta CDR3 regions. A set of HTBI primers served as the primers for a first-round RT-PCR of the TCR CDR3. TCRdb reprocessed the multiplex PCR reads with MiXCR, giving one entry per CDR3 protein. The sample carries over 700,000 distinct CDR3 sequences, more than 30% recorded once.

The rearrangement uses TRBV6-1 and TRBJ1-5, with 10 bases aligning to TRBD1. Specimen: blood. The TCR sequence derives from a man aged 18 to 35 with Graves' hyperthyroidism. CDR3 amino acids: CASGQGTGDSNQPQHF. The CDR3 DNA sequence: TGTGCCAGCGGTCAAGGGACAGGGGATAGCAATCAGCCCCAGCATTTT.